Listed here is a single T cell receptor beta chain. The data were taken from a study of blood T cell repertoires in COVID-19. Study in general: Sample material is recorded as cDNA or gDNA derived from T cells, B-cell-depleted T cells, or PBMCs.

This CDR3 is built from 16 residues. CDR1 and CDR2 from the germline V gene are SGDLS and YYNGEE. V dropped 0 bases and J dropped 8; count of bases not matched to a gene: 12. The assay was immunoSEQ multiplex PCR, and TCRdb's table has in-frame clones only and misses some. The sample includes some 200,000 clones, around four fifths seen only once; the top ten take 0.9% to 0.95%. The clonotype was recovered from a man between 60 and 75 years old with COVID-19, enrolled during active disease. The genes are TRBV9 and TRBJ2-3, with 7 bases matching TRBD2. The sample was peripheral blood. This chain's CDR3 is CASSVGSGEAGVTQYF. Here the CDR3 DNA reads TGTGCCAGCAGCGTAGGGTCGGGGGAGGCGGGAGTTACGCAGTATTTT.